The next 26 T cell receptor beta chains were all read from a single sample in a study of T cells in localized non-small cell lung cancer. Some clones are missing from TCRdb's copy, which holds only in-frame ones; the method was immunoSEQ multiplex PCR. Of some 85,000 clones listed, 80% are singletons. The sample was PBMCs, taken before any cancer treatment. The receptors were gathered from a man aged 40 to 70 with stage II squamous cell lung carcinoma.

V gene TRBV18 combines with J gene TRBJ2-7; 12 bases fit TRBD1. The CDR3 contains 14 residues. V shed 4 bases and J 5 bases; nucleotides not matched to a gene: 3. Germline lookup yields CDR1 KGHSH and CDR2 LQKENI. As DNA, the CDR3 is TGTGCCAGCTCACAGGGGACAGGGGGCAACGAGCAGTACTTC. Amino acids: CASSQGTGGNEQYF.

The chain recombines TRBV11-2 with TRBJ2-7; no clear D gene. Germline CDR1 SGHAT, CDR2 FQNNGV. The V end lost 4 bases, the J end lost 1 base, and 11 bases lay between the germline ends. This CDR3 has 14 residues. CDR3 loop: CASSSLRFSYEQYF. DNA for the CDR3: TGTGCCAGCAGCTCCCTACGATTTTCCTACGAGCAGTACTTC.

The chain employs TRBV7-3 and TRBJ2-3, with no clear D. This CDR3 comprises 15 residues. The ends were cut back, 5 bases at V and 1 base at J, with 13 bases in the middle. Germline values: CDR1 SGHTA, CDR2 FQGTGA. The CDR3 DNA sequence: TGTGCCAGCAGCCTGGTAGGCTACGGCACAGATACGCAGTATTTT. Protein product: CASSLVGYGTDTQYF.

This clone showed up just a few times. This chain uses TRBV7-2 with TRBJ2-1; TRBD2 matches at 14 bases. The CDR3 is 14 residues long. CDR1 and CDR2 from the germline V gene are SGHTA and FQGNSA. With V trimmed by 2 bases and J by 12 bases, 3 bases remained unmatched. The CDR3 loop is CASSLRLAGGLQFF. The CDR3 nucleotides are TGTGCCAGCAGCTTACGACTAGCGGGGGGGCTGCAGTTCTTC.

This clone was counted at least ten times. The chain recombines TRBV29-1 with TRBJ2-3; 13 nucleotides agree with TRBD2. Germline CDR1 SQVTM, CDR2 ANQGSEA. V lost 6 bases, J lost 2 bases, and 5 bases stayed unmatched. The CDR3 contains 15 residues. The CDR3 sequence: CSVGTSGVSTDTQYF. The CDR3 DNA reads TGCAGCGTCGGGACTAGCGGGGTTTCCACAGATACGCAGTATTTT.

This clone was seen at least ten times. The DNA of the CDR3 is TGTGCCAGCAGTGATTGGAAGGGGGCAGGTACTGAAGCTTTCTTT. Translating it yields CASSDWKGAGTEAFF. The V and J genes are TRBV25-1 and TRBJ1-1; 7 positions agree with TRBD1. CDR1 and CDR2 (germline): MGHDK, SYGVNS. The trim removed 3 bases at V and 5 bases at J, leaving 9 bases unmatched. CDR3 length equals 15 residues.

J is TRBJ2-3 and V is TRBV19; D perhaps matches TRBD1 (5 bases). The V end lost 6 bases, the J end lost 4 bases, and 17 bases lay between the germline ends. The CDR3 sequence is 15 residues long. From germline, CDR1 is LNHDA and CDR2 SQIVND (reference sequence). Here the CDR3 reads CASSLWGARADTQYF. The CDR3 nucleotides are TGTGCCAGTAGCCTATGGGGCGCACGTGCAGATACGCAGTATTTT.

The rearrangement uses TRBV6-6 and TRBJ1-1; D not certain. The CDR3 spans 15 residues. V lost 0 bases to trimming and J lost 1 base, with 9 bases between them. CDR1 and CDR2 from the germline V gene are MNHNY and SVGAGI (reference sequence). CDR3 nucleotides: TGTGCCAGCAGTTACTCGAGTCACCCGAACACTGAAGCTTTCTTT. Protein product: CASSYSSHPNTEAFF.

V gene TRBV10-3 combines with J gene TRBJ2-7; perhaps TRBD2 as D (5 bases). The V end lost 0 bases, the J end lost 2 bases, and 14 bases lay between the germline ends. CDR1 is ENHRY, CDR2 SYGVKD, per germline. This CDR3 has 16 amino acids. The CDR3: CAISESAGSYPYEQYF. CDR3 DNA: TGTGCCATCAGTGAGTCCGCGGGCAGCTACCCCTACGAGCAGTACTTC.

The V gene is TRBV19, the J gene TRBJ2-1; D gene uncertain. Trimming pared 8 bases from V and 0 bases from J, leaving 8 bases between. The CDR3 sequence is 13 residues long. Germline assignment: CDR1 LNHDA and CDR2 SQIVND (reference sequence). DNA for the CDR3: TGTGCCAGTGTATCGAGCTCCTACAATGAGCAGTTCTTC. This sequence encodes CASVSSSYNEQFF.

The gene calls are TRBV15 and TRBJ1-5; D gene uncertain. V shed 5 bases and J shed 6 bases, with 8 bases lying between them. CDR3 size: 12 residues. Germline CDR1 and CDR2: LNHNV and YYDKDF (reference sequence). This CDR3 reads CATSGPGQPQHF. The CDR3 bases are TGTGCCACCAGCGGGCCTGGTCAGCCCCAGCATTTT.

This clone has just a few counts. This sequence joins TRBV5-6 and TRBJ2-7, with D perhaps matching TRBD1 or TRBD2 (5 bases each). The CDR3 length is 15 residues. V lost 1 base to trimming and J lost 0 bases, with 11 bases between them. Germline V gives CDR1 SGHDT, CDR2 YYEEEE. CDR3 residues: CASSLLPGGSYEQYF. In DNA, the CDR3 is TGTGCCAGCAGCTTGTTGCCTGGGGGCTCCTACGAGCAGTACTTC.

This chain uses TRBV5-4 with TRBJ1-1; D ambiguous. The CDR3 sequence is 16 residues long. Trimming removed 0 bases at V and 3 bases at J, with 15 bases between. CDR1 is SGHNT and CDR2 is YYREEE in the germline V gene (reference sequence). This CDR3 is CASSLVGWARYTEAFF. As DNA, the CDR3 is TGTGCCAGCAGCTTGGTGGGGTGGGCTAGGTACACTGAAGCTTTCTTT.

J is TRBJ2-7 and V is TRBV4-1; possibly TRBD1 for D (5 bases). The CDR3 extends over 15 amino acids. V dropped 1 base and J dropped 1 base, with 11 bases sitting between them. Germline V CDR1 and CDR2: MGHRA, YSYEKL. CDR3 amino acids: CASSQAAGQSYEQYF. CDR3 sequence (DNA): TGCGCCAGCAGCCAAGCAGCAGGGCAATCCTACGAGCAGTACTTC.

The chain has TRBV29-1 and TRBJ2-3, with 7 bases aligning to TRBD2. In germline, CDR1 is SQVTM, CDR2 ANQGSEA. The CDR3 totals 14 residues. V shed 7 bases, J shed 0 bases, and the junction held 7 bases outside the gene matches. The DNA of the CDR3 is TGCAGCGCCAAGGGCGGGAGTAGCACAGATACGCAGTATTTT. Translating it yields CSAKGGSSTDTQYF.

The chain couples TRBV19 to TRBJ2-7; D possibly corresponds to TRBD1 (6 bases). The germline gives CDR1 LNHDA, CDR2 SQIVND (reference sequence). The V and J ends lost 4 bases and 1 base respectively, with 14 bases between them. There are 15 residues in the CDR3. CDR3 region: CASSRAGALSYEQYF. The CDR3 nucleotides read TGTGCCAGTAGTAGGGCAGGGGCACTTTCCTACGAGCAGTACTTC.

The genes are TRBV6-5 and TRBJ1-1; a weak D match, TRBD1 (6 bases). V was trimmed by 2 bases and J by 3 bases, leaving 7 bases between them. The V gene's germline CDR1 is MNHEY and CDR2 SVGAGI. The CDR3 has 13 amino acids. CDR3 sequence (DNA): TGTGCCAGCAGTTACCAGGGGTACACTGAAGCTTTCTTT. It is translated as CASSYQGYTEAFF.

CDR3 sequence reads: CSVEGPRYTGELFF. CDR3 nucleotides: TGCAGCGTTGAAGGGCCCAGATACACCGGGGAGCTGTTTTTT. The chain links TRBV29-1 to TRBJ2-2, with no clear D. CDR3 size: 14 residues. Germline-derived CDR1 and CDR2 are SQVTM and ANQGSEA. Trimming pared 1 base from V and 3 bases from J, leaving 9 bases between.

This chain connects TRBV19 to TRBJ2-1; no clear D. Germline V CDR1 and CDR2: LNHDA, SQIVND (reference sequence). V lost 2 bases and J lost 7, with 18 bases in between. The CDR3 sequence is 16 residues long. The CDR3 is CASSILTNSLGNEQFF. The CDR3 nucleotides are TGTGCCAGTAGTATACTTACGAACTCTCTCGGGAATGAGCAGTTCTTC.

V is TRBV30 and J is TRBJ1-5; 9 bases map to TRBD1. The CDR3 spans 14 residues. The trim removed 2 bases at V and 7 bases at J, leaving 6 bases unmatched. Germline loops: CDR1 GTSNPN, CDR2 SVGIG (reference sequence). The CDR3 reads CAWSSGTGRQPQHF. The CDR3 nucleotides are TGTGCCTGGAGTTCCGGGACAGGGCGGCAGCCCCAGCATTTT.

The CDR3 here is CARPDGGTGDTQYF. CDR3 bases: TGCGCCAGACCTGATGGGGGGACTGGAGATACGCAGTATTTT. The J gene is TRBJ2-3, the V gene TRBV10-1, with a weak D call TRBD2 (6 bases). CDR1 WNHNN and CDR2 SYGVQD come from the germline V gene (reference sequence). Trimming removed 9 bases from V and 5 bases from J, with 18 bases in between. This CDR3 spans 14 amino acids.

The genes are TRBV7-8 and TRBJ1-3, with D uncertain. Between the trimmed V and J ends, which lost 4 bases and 2 bases, there was a span of 12 bases. Germline V CDR1 and CDR2: SGHVS, FQNEAQ. The CDR3 spans 15 residues. Here the CDR3 DNA reads TGTGCCAGCAGCTCACTTAGTGTTACTGGAAACACCATATATTTT. Protein product: CASSSLSVTGNTIYF.

The J gene is TRBJ2-5, the V gene TRBV9; TRBD1 agrees at 10 bases. The CDR3 totals 16 residues. Germline CDR1 reads SGDLS; CDR2 reads YYNGEE. With 0 bases clipped from V and 6 bases from J, the junction kept 8 bases outside the gene matches. CDR3 amino acids: CASSVATTGGLQTQYF. The CDR3 nucleotides read TGTGCCAGCAGCGTAGCTACGACAGGGGGCCTCCAGACCCAGTACTTC.

This clone was recorded only once. The chain is built from TRBV28 and TRBJ2-1; a possible D gene is TRBD1 (6 bases). V lost 4 bases to trimming and J lost 6 bases, with 10 bases between them. CDR3 size: 13 residues. Per germline, CDR1 MDHEN and CDR2 SYDVKM. DNA of the CDR3: TGTGCCAGCAGTTACAGACAGGTCAATGAGCAGTTCTTC. It yields the protein CASSYRQVNEQFF.

This clone was found once. The V and J genes are TRBV7-8 and TRBJ1-1, with D tentatively TRBD1 (5 bases). V lost 6 bases and J 3 bases, leaving 11 bases between the germline ends. Germline values: CDR1 SGHVS, CDR2 FQNEAQ. The CDR3 consists of 13 residues. The CDR3 loop is CASSWGSDTEAFF. The CDR3 nucleotides read TGTGCCAGCAGTTGGGGGTCGGACACTGAAGCTTTCTTT.

The V call is TRBV6-4, the J call TRBJ2-3; perhaps TRBD1 as D (6 bases). Between the trimmed V and J ends, which lost 5 bases and 1 base, there was a span of 10 bases. CDR1 is MRHNA and CDR2 is SNTAGT in the germline V gene. CDR3 length: 14 amino acids. CDR3 amino acids: CASSTSGGTDTQYF. CDR3 nucleotide sequence: TGTGCCAGCAGTACCTCAGGGGGCACAGATACGCAGTATTTT.